This T cell receptor (beta chain) was retrieved from a study of blood T cell repertoires in COVID-19 (dated by TCRdb to 2020 to 2021). In the study overall: Samples covering the acute and convalescent phases of COVID-19 were provided by collaborators in the United States, Italy and Spain. The prospective study material was composed of cDNA or gDNA derived from T cells, B-cell-depleted T cells, or PBMCs. Deeply sampled blood TCRbeta repertoires from subjects exposed to, actively infected with, or recovered from COVID-19 were included in the dataset. The repertoires were released in a freely available public database intended as a resource for research on the immune response to SARS-CoV-2. Samples were obtained from the ongoing ImmuneRACE study (first 160 participants) and from 1,254 subjects provided by 6 global collaborators. The sample metadata nearly always contained a de-identified subject ID, COVID-19 status, age in years and sex. HLA class I and class II types, where available, came from metadata supplied by the sample provider rather than from assay-based typing. Results the study describes overall, beyond this receptor: How much clinical and demographic metadata was included differed by source and by participant, and the metadata was provided uncurated.

The immunoSEQ Assay, a bias-controlled multiplex PCR, was used to amplify TCRbeta CDR3 regions from genomic DNA. As for the original processing: Within the assay, amplification of reference gene primers was used to estimate how many nucleated cells each sample contained. To quantify the absolute abundance of each unique TCRbeta CDR3 rearrangement, sequence reads were collapsed and filtered. For each sample, productive Simpson clonality was calculated by taking the square root of Simpson's diversity index across productive rearrangements. TCRdb re-hosts the immuneACCESS table, in-frame sequences only. Its copies lack some clones; in the studies checked, an unresolved V gene accounts for under half of them, and the cause for the rest is not known. Clone size and V and J calls were adopted from that table, with D and trimming inferred from the DNA. This sample is represented by roughly 150,000 clones; roughly 84% of them were singletons. About 6.9% of the sample rests with the top ten.

In Seattle, one collaborating source enrolled patients while the infection was active and tracked those patients longitudinally over the course of disease. Collaborating institutions collected whole blood in K2EDTA tubes following their own protocols. For TCRbeta analysis, collaborator samples were shipped as frozen whole blood, as isolated PBMCs, or as DNA extracted from either sample type. Between the V and J ends, shortened by 3 bases and 4 bases respectively, the junction contains 15 bases. Per the germline V gene (reference sequence), DFQATT is the CDR1 and SNEGSKA is the CDR2. From its cysteine to its phenylalanine, the CDR3 spans 14 amino acids. Of all the DNA, just the CDR3 is kept, 42 bases in frame from base 1. This clone was recorded once. The antigen it recognizes is unknown. No quality values exist for individual bases; no much larger clone is one base distant.

This sequence was found in an elderly man with COVID-19, enrolled during active disease. Input material: peripheral blood. The V and J segments used are TRBV20-1 and TRBJ1-1; D gene: possibly TRBD1, on 5 matching bases. Here the CDR3 is given as CSASRPGDGTEAFF. The nucleotides are TGCAGTGCTAGTCGCCCGGGGGATGGCACTGAAGCTTTCTTT.